The sequence of this T cell receptor beta chain was determined in a study of regulatory and conventional T cells in RAG deficiency. Genomic DNA came from blood conventional CD4+ T cells gated CD25-low CD127-high. Details on this clone: Its cognate antigen is unknown.

Looked up from germline, CDR1 is MNHNS and CDR2 is SASEGT. This CDR3 has 12 residues. The V end was cut by 7 bases, the J end by 4 bases, with 10 bases between. Study-level points and caveats: Shannon entropy fell and Simpson indices rose in RAG-deficient patients. Patient subsets had shorter CDR3s; Omenn Treg-Tconv overlap exceeded 90%.

Sequencing used immunoSEQ multiplex PCR; TCRdb keeps in-frame clones, though not all of them. The sample holds roughly 28,000 clones; about 95% are singletons and the top ten take approximately 0.16%. Separately, the same data were catalogued under a study of regulatory T cells. That source adds: The PCR used 52 TRBV and 13 TRBJ primers. Regulatory T cells showed the strongest V-J pair restriction and V/J gene skewing among patient repertoires.

This receptor was taken from a human donor in good health. Specimen: CD25- CD4+ T cells sorted from blood. The genes are TRBV6-1 and TRBJ2-5; D possibly corresponds to TRBD1 (5 bases). The CDR3 sequence is CASNRWGETQYF. Here the CDR3 DNA reads TGTGCCAGCAACAGGTGGGGAGAGACCCAGTACTTC.